These 11 T cell receptor beta chains were all obtained from the same sample, sequenced in a study of beta chain features in type 1 diabetes (dated by TCRdb to the late 2010s). Study-level results and caveats: In all four CD4+ subsets, TCRB CDR3 length was moderately but significantly shorter in type 1 diabetes patients.

To prepare the library, the immunoSEQ multiplex PCR assay was applied. All of the isolated RNA was reverse transcribed with the High Capacity cDNA Reverse Transcription Kit, so expressed TCRB transcripts were sequenced. The clones in this table, taken by TCRdb from immuneACCESS, are in-frame only. Not every clone is retained; where verified, under half of the shortfall comes from an unresolved V gene, and the cause of the rest is unknown. The sample table contains roughly 150,000 clones; only one count was recorded for approximately 10% of them. 0.7% of the sample lies in the top ten. For these receptors, no antigen is known. Sequenced material: central memory CD4+ T cells from blood. The receptors stem from a woman under 40 with type 1 diabetes.

This clone was counted a few times. The chain uses TRBV7-9 and TRBJ2-7; 10 bases are shared with TRBD2. Germline trimming cut 2 bases from V and 3 bases from J; bases unmatched to any gene: 4. This CDR3 contains 15 residues. Germline loops: CDR1 SEHNR, CDR2 FQNEAQ (reference sequence). DNA for the CDR3: TGTGCCAGCAGCTTATCACTAGCGGGAAACTACGAGCAGTACTTC. Translation: CASSLSLAGNYEQYF.

The V and J genes are TRBV27 and TRBJ2-3; D unclear. The CDR3 spans 14 residues. V was clipped by 2 bases and J by 5 bases, with 11 bases between them. CDR1 MNHEY and CDR2 SMNVEV come from the germline V gene (reference sequence). As DNA, the CDR3 is TGTGCCAGCAGTTTAGTCCGAGCGAGAGATACGCAGTATTTT. The encoded protein is CASSLVRARDTQYF.

V usage is TRBV5-6 and J usage is TRBJ1-3; tentative D call: TRBD1 (5 bases). The V gene's germline CDR1 is SGHDT and CDR2 YYEEEE. This CDR3 has 17 amino acids. V lost 5 bases and J 4 bases, leaving 22 bases between the germline ends. The CDR3 protein is CASRRGGVFSGGNTIYF. For the CDR3, the DNA is TGTGCCAGCAGACGGGGAGGGGTCTTCTCGGGCGGAAACACCATATATTTT.

This clone was found a few times. The rearrangement uses TRBV28 and TRBJ1-2; no clear D. Trimming shortened V by 7 bases and J by 0 bases, and 12 bases separated the two germline ends. The CDR3 loop spans 14 amino acids. Germline CDR1 is MDHEN and CDR2 is SYDVKM. Here the CDR3 reads CASMELLTNYGYTF. CDR3 coding DNA: TGTGCCAGCATGGAGCTGCTGACTAACTATGGCTACACCTTC.

The chain uses TRBV2 and TRBJ1-1; D gene ambiguous. The germline gives CDR1 SNHLY, CDR2 FYNNEI. The CDR3 has 12 residues. V was pared by 3 bases and J by 4 bases, with 6 bases between. CDR3 nucleotide sequence: TGTGCCAGCAGTGATCCGGGCACTGAAGCTTTCTTT. It is translated as CASSDPGTEAFF.

This clone was observed a few times. This rearrangement joins TRBV5-1 to TRBJ2-3, with 8 bases fitting TRBD2. The V gene end was trimmed by 5 bases and the J gene end by 6 bases; junction bases not matched to a gene: 8. The CDR3 runs to 14 residues. Germline loops: CDR1 SGHRS, CDR2 YFSETQ. The CDR3 coding sequence is TGCGCCAGCAGTGTCGGGAGGGCCGCGGATACGCAGTATTTT. It encodes CASSVGRAADTQYF.

This clone was counted a few times. The chain combines TRBV9 with TRBJ1-1; TRBD1 matches 8 bases. CDR3 length: 14 residues. Germline loops: CDR1 SGDLS, CDR2 YYNGEE. V lost 3 bases, J lost 6 bases, and 7 bases stayed unmatched. The CDR3 bases are TGTGCCAGCAGCGCCAGGACAGGGACGGCTGAAGCTTTCTTT. Translation gives CASSARTGTAEAFF.

The CDR3 loop is CSVDPSPTGGLTEAFF. The CDR3 nucleotides read TGCAGCGTTGACCCTAGCCCAACAGGGGGTCTGACTGAAGCTTTCTTT. This chain joins TRBV29-1 and TRBJ1-1; 8 bases map to TRBD1. The V gene's germline CDR1 is SQVTM and CDR2 ANQGSEA. Trimming took 3 bases from V and 5 from J; bases not matched to a gene: 14. The CDR3 length is 16 residues.

V is TRBV18 and J is TRBJ2-7; tentative D call: TRBD1 (5 bases). This CDR3 contains 12 residues. The germline V and J ends were trimmed by 6 bases and 5 bases, with 11 bases remaining between them. CDR1 is KGHSH, CDR2 LQKENI, per germline. The CDR3 DNA reads as TGTGCCAGCTCTTTGGACACAAACGAGCAGTACTTC. This translates into CASSLDTNEQYF.

J is TRBJ2-3 and V is TRBV10-3, with D uncertain. Germline CDR1 and CDR2: ENHRY and SYGVKD. V was clipped by 6 bases and J by 4 bases, with 14 bases between them. The length of the CDR3 is 14 residues. The CDR3 DNA reads TGTGCCATCAGAGCCTCCGGAGCTGCAGATACGCAGTATTTT. Translating gives CAIRASGAADTQYF.

This clone was detected only a few times. V is TRBV25-1 and J is TRBJ2-3, with a possible D match to TRBD2 (6 bases). Trimming took off 8 bases at V and 2 bases at J, with 20 bases between the two ends. The CDR3 sequence is 16 residues long. Germline V gene data show CDR1 as MGHDK and CDR2 as SYGVNS. CDR3 sequence reads: CASQLGGRDATDTQYF. The CDR3 DNA reads as TGTGCCAGCCAGTTAGGAGGGCGGGACGCCACAGATACGCAGTATTTT.